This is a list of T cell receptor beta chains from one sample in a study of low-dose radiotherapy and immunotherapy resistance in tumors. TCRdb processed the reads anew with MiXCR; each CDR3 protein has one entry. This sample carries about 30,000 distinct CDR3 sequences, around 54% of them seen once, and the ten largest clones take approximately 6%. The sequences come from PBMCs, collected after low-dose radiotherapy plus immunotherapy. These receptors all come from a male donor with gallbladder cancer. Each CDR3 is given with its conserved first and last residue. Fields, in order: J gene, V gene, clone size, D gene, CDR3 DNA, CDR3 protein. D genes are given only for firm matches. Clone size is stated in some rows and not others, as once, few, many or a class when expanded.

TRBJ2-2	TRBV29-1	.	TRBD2	TGCAGCGTTGGACTAGCGAGTGACACCGGGGAGCTGTTTTTT	CSVGLASDTGELFF
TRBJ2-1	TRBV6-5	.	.	TGTGCCAGCAGTCCGGGGGGCCCGACCCGGGTGGAGCAGTTCTTC	CASSPGGPTRVEQFF
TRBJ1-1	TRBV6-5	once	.	TGTGCCAGCATCCAAACTTCGGGGGGGACTGAAGCTTTCTTT	CASIQTSGGTEAFF
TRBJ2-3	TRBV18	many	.	TGTGCCAGCTCACAGCCCCCTTCAGATACGCAGTATTTT	CASSQPPSDTQYF
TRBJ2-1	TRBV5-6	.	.	TGTGCCAGCAGCCGCCGGGCCTCGACACACAATGAGCAGTTCTTC	CASSRRASTHNEQFF
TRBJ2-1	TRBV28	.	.	TGTGCCAGCAGTAACCGACATACTGCCTCCTACAATGAGCAGTTCTTC	CASSNRHTASYNEQFF
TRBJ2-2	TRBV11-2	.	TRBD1	TGTGCCAGCAGCCTGGGACAGACGGAAACCGGGGAGCTGTTTTTT	CASSLGQTETGELFF
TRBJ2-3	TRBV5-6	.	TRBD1	TGTGCCAGCAGTCGGGGACAGGGGGGGACCACAGATACGCAGTATTTT	CASSRGQGGTTDTQYF
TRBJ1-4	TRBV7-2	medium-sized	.	TGTGCCAGCAGCTGGGGGGCAACTAATGAAAAACTGTTTTTT	CASSWGATNEKLFF
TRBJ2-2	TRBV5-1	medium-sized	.	TGCGCCAGCGGAGTAGTGACTCTCACCGGGGAGCTGTTTTTT	CASGVVTLTGELFF
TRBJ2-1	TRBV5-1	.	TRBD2	TGCGCCAGCAGCTCGATTGCCCGGGCGGGGGGGCCTGGCAATGAGCAGTTCTTC	CASSSIARAGGPGNEQFF
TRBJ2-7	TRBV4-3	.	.	TGCGCCAGCAGCGTACGGGACCGCAGCTCCTACGAGCAGTACTTC	CASSVRDRSSYEQYF
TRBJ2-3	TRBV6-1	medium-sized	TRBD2	TGTGCCAGCAGGTTTAGCGGGGGCGGAAGAGATACGCAGTATTTT	CASRFSGGGRDTQYF
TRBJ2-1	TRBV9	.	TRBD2	TGTGCCAGCAGCCTTAGCGGGAGAACCTACAATGAGCAGTTCTTC	CASSLSGRTYNEQFF
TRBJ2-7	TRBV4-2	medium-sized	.	TGTGCCAGCAGCCAAGCCTCCTACGAGCAGTACTTC	CASSQASYEQYF
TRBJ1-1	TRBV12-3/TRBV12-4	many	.	TGTGCCAGCAGTGGCGAAGGGAGCGGTAACACTGAAGCTTTCTTT	CASSGEGSGNTEAFF
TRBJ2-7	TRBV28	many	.	TGTGCCAGCAGCCACGAACTATACGAGCAGTACTTC	CASSHELYEQYF
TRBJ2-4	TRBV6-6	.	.	TGTGCCAGCAGTTACATGGGGGGAAAATCCATTCAGTACTTC	CASSYMGGKSIQYF
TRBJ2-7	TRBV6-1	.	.	TGTGCCAGCAGTTACGTGCAGAGTGGCTTCTACGAGCAGTACTTC	CASSYVQSGFYEQYF
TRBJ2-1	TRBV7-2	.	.	TGTGCCAGCAGCTTAATGCGACTAGCCTACAATGAGCAGTTCTTC	CASSLMRLAYNEQFF
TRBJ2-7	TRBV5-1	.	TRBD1	TGCGCCAGCAGCCGAGGACAGGGATCTTACGAGCAGTACTTC	CASSRGQGSYEQYF
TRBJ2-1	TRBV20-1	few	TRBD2	TGCAGTGCTAGAGATGGCGGGGGGCGGAATGAGCAGTTCTTC	CSARDGGGRNEQFF
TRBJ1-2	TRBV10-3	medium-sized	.	TGTGCCATCAGAACAGACGGAGGCTACACCTTC	CAIRTDGGYTF
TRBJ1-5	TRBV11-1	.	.	TGTGCCAGCAGCCAATCGCGATATAGCAATCAGCCCCAGCATTTT	CASSQSRYSNQPQHF
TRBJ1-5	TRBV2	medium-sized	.	TGTGCCAGCAACGAACGGCAGAACAATCAGCCCCAGCATTTT	CASNERQNNQPQHF
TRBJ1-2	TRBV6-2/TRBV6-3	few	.	TGTGCCAGCAGTGAATCGTGGGGGGGCTATGGCTACACCTTC	CASSESWGGYGYTF
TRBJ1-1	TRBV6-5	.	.	TGTGCCAGCAGTTATGGGAGCCTCATGAACACTGAAGCTTTCTTT	CASSYGSLMNTEAFF
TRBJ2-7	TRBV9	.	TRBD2	TGTGCCAGCAGCTTATTCGGGGGGGCCTCCTACGAGCAGTACTTC	CASSLFGGASYEQYF
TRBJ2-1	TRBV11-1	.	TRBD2	TGTGCCAGCAGCTCCGGGACTAACAATGAGCAGTTCTTC	CASSSGTNNEQFF
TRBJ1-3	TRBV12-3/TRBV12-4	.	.	TGTGCCAGCAGTCGACCGGGGGCCTCTGGAAACACCATATATTTT	CASSRPGASGNTIYF
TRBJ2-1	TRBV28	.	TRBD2	TGTGCAACTACTCCAGCGGGAGAGGCCTACAATGAGCAGTTCTTC	CATTPAGEAYNEQFF
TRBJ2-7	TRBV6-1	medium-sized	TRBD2	TGTGCCAGCACCCACGGGGGGTCTAGCGGATACGAGCAGTACTTC	CASTHGGSSGYEQYF
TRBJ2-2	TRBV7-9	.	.	TGTGCCAGCAGAAAGGCAGGGGACACCGGGGAGCTGTTTTTT	CASRKAGDTGELFF
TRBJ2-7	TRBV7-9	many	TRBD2	TGTGCCAGCAGCATGAGCGGGGGGTCCTACGAGCAGTACTTC	CASSMSGGSYEQYF
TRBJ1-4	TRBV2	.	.	TGTGCCAGCAGTCCACAGGCAACTAATGAAAAACTGTTTTTT	CASSPQATNEKLFF
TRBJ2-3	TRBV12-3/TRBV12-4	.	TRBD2	TGTGCCAGCAGTTTAGGCAGCGGGAGAACAGATACGCAGTATTTT	CASSLGSGRTDTQYF
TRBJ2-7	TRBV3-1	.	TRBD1	TGTGCCAGCAGCCACAAACCGGGACAGGGAGGCTACGAGCAGTACTTC	CASSHKPGQGGYEQYF
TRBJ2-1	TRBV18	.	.	TGTGCCAGCTCCAGAGGACGGCCAGATTCCTACAATGAGCAGTTCTTC	CASSRGRPDSYNEQFF
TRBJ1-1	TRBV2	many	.	TGTGCCAGCAGGGGAAGGACGGGTAACACTGAAGCTTTCTTT	CASRGRTGNTEAFF
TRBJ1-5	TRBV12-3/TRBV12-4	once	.	TGTGCCAGCAGCCAAAACAAGAATCAGCCCCAGCATTTT	CASSQNKNQPQHF
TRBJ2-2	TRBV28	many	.	TGTGCCAGCAGTTTGAGGGACGGGGAGCTGTTTTTT	CASSLRDGELFF
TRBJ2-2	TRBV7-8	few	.	TGTGCCAGCAGCGATACTACCGGGACCCACGGGGAGCTGTTTTTT	CASSDTTGTHGELFF
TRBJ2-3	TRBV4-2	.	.	TGTGCCAGCAGCCAAGGAGGGACACTGAGCACAGATACGCAGTATTTT	CASSQGGTLSTDTQYF
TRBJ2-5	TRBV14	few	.	TGTGCCAGCAGCCAAGAATGGGACGCGAAGACCCAGTACTTC	CASSQEWDAKTQYF
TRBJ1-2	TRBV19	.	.	TGTGCCAGTAGTCCATCCTTCGCAGGGCCCAGCTATGGCTACACCTTC	CASSPSFAGPSYGYTF